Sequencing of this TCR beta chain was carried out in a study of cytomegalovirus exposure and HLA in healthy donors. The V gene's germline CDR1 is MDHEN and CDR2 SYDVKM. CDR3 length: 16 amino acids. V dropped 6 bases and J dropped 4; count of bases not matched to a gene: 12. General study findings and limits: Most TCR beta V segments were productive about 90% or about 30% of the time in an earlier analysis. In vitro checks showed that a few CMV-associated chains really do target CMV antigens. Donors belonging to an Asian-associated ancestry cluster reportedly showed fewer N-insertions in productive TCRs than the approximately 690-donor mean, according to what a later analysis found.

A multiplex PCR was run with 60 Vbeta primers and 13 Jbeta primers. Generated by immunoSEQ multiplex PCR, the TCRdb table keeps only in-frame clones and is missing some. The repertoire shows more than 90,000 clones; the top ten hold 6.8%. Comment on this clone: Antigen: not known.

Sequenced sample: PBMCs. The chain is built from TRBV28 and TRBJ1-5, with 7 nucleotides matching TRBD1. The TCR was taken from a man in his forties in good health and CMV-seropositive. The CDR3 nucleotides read TGTGCCAGCAGGAAAACACAGGGGTTGTTTAATCAGCCCCAGCATTTT. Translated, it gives CASRKTQGLFNQPQHF.